This entry lists 19 T cell receptor beta chains sequenced from one sample in a study of blood T cell repertoires in COVID-19. Clones were sequenced by immunoSEQ multiplex PCR, and TCRdb holds only the in-frame ones, with some missing. The table shows over 120,000 clones, with approximately 80% occurring only once. The sequencing sample was made of peripheral blood. These receptors originate from an older woman with acute or convalescent COVID-19.

This clone was counted between two and nine times. The genes are TRBV3-1 (or the pseudogene TRBV3-2) and TRBJ2-2, with D perhaps matching TRBD1 (6 bases). The length of the CDR3 is 14 residues. V was trimmed by 0 bases and J by 5 bases, leaving 7 bases between them. Germline values: CDR1 LGHDT, CDR2 YNNKEL (reference sequence). The CDR3 bases are TGTGCCAGCAGCCAAGATGGACAGACCGGGGAGCTGTTTTTT. It is translated as CASSQDGQTGELFF.

This clone was counted between two and nine times. The CDR3 DNA follows: TGTGCCAGCAGCTTACCCGCAGGGAATCTCGAGCAGTACTTC. This encodes CASSLPAGNLEQYF. The gene calls are TRBV7-9 and TRBJ2-7; D possibly corresponds to TRBD1 (5 bases). The germline V gene has CDR1 SEHNR and CDR2 FQNEAQ (reference sequence). This CDR3 region has 14 residues. With 2 bases removed from V and 6 bases from J, the gap between germline ends came to 14 bases.

The rearrangement joins TRBV19 to TRBJ2-7; 7 bases align to TRBD1. Germline values: CDR1 LNHDA, CDR2 SQIVND (reference sequence). After removal of 2 bases from V and 3 bases from J, the junction contained 1 base not matched to a gene. The CDR3 has 13 amino acids. CDR3 nucleotide sequence: TGTGCCAGTAGTATACAGGGGGACTACGAGCAGTACTTC. As protein: CASSIQGDYEQYF.

This clone turned up a few times. The chain uses TRBV28 and TRBJ2-1; 9 bases match TRBD1. V dropped 7 bases and J dropped 9; count of bases not matched to a gene: 10. The CDR3 is 14 residues long. Germline CDR1 and CDR2: MDHEN and SYDVKM. The CDR3 loop is CASTSGGQGTEQFF. The DNA for the CDR3 is TGTGCCAGCACCTCTGGGGGACAGGGTACTGAGCAGTTCTTC.

The chain joins TRBV7-2 to TRBJ2-7; TRBD2 aligns across 9 bases. J gave up 0 bases and V 3 bases, and 6 bases lay outside the gene matches. From germline, CDR1 is SGHTA and CDR2 FQGNSA. The CDR3 loop spans 16 amino acids. CDR3 coding DNA: TGTGCCAGCAGCTTCTTTGCGGGAGGGTTCTCCTACGAGCAGTACTTC. Translating gives CASSFFAGGFSYEQYF.

The V call is TRBV5-5, the J call TRBJ1-5; no firm D call. CDR3 length: 14 amino acids. Germline V lookup: CDR1 SGHKS, CDR2 YYEKEE (reference sequence). Between the trimmed V and J ends, which lost 0 bases and 4 bases, there was a span of 8 bases. For the CDR3, the DNA is TGTGCCAGCAGCTTGGCCGGCGGGAATCAGCCCCAGCATTTT. Protein sequence: CASSLAGGNQPQHF. Full variable domain (rest looked up from reference TRBV5-5 and TRBJ1-5): DAGVTQSPTHLIKTRGQQVTLRCSPISGHKSVSWYQQVLGQGPQFIFQYYEKEERGRGNFPDRFSARQFPNYSSELNVNALLLGDSALYLCASSLAGGNQPQHFGDGTRLSIL.

This chain joins TRBV18 and TRBJ1-3; unclear D gene. Germline CDR1 is KGHSH and CDR2 is LQKENI. With 4 bases removed from V and 5 bases from J, the gap between germline ends came to 12 bases. The CDR3 consists of 14 residues. CDR3 nucleotides: TGTGCCAGCTCACAGGACTCTAGCAGAAACACCATATATTTT. The encoded protein is CASSQDSSRNTIYF.

V and J are TRBV5-6 and TRBJ1-6; possibly TRBD1 for D (5 bases). Germline-derived CDR1 and CDR2 are SGHDT and YYEEEE. This CDR3 is 13 amino acids long. The V end was cut by 5 bases, the J end by 7 bases, with 10 bases between. CDR3 amino acids: CASRRTPNSPLHF. Written as DNA, the CDR3 is TGTGCCAGCAGAAGGACACCAAATTCACCCCTCCACTTT.

This clone was counted a single time. V and J are TRBV6-2 or TRBV6-3 and TRBJ2-7; TRBD2 matches at 14 bases. Germline V gives CDR1 MNHEY, CDR2 SVGEGT. The CDR3 runs 19 residues. V trimming: 0 bases; J trimming: 2 bases; junction bases outside the gene matches: 9. The CDR3 here is CASSYSKGGLAGGPYEQYF. The DNA for the CDR3 is TGTGCCAGCAGTTACTCGAAGGGAGGACTAGCGGGAGGCCCCTACGAGCAGTACTTC.

This clone counts as medium-sized. Sequence at one end of the junction differs from germline and may be a read error. The CDR3 nucleotides are TGTGCCAGCAACTATGAGTTCCAAAACCCCATATATTTT. This encodes CASNYEFQNPIYF. V gene TRBV7-9 combines with J gene TRBJ1-3; no definite D call. Per the germline V gene, CDR1 is SEHNR and CDR2 is FQNEAQ (reference sequence). The CDR3 extends over 13 amino acids.

This clone has just one count. The rearrangement uses TRBV5-4 and TRBJ2-3; 11 bases agree with TRBD2. Looked up from germline, CDR1 is SGHNT and CDR2 is YYREEE (reference sequence). The V and J ends lost 0 bases and 5 bases, in that order; junction bases with no gene match: 8. CDR3 size: 17 residues. Written as DNA, the CDR3 is TGTGCCAGCAGCTTGGATCCACTAGCGGGAGCCGTAGATACGCAGTATTTT. This translates into CASSLDPLAGAVDTQYF.

This chain uses TRBV11-2 with TRBJ2-1; weak D call: TRBD1 (6 bases). CDR3 length equals 15 residues. The V gene's germline CDR1 is SGHAT and CDR2 FQNNGV. Deletions cut 0 bases from V and 6 bases from J, with 12 bases between. The CDR3: CASSLDGGEGNEQFF. CDR3 nucleotide sequence: TGTGCCAGCAGCTTAGATGGGGGCGAGGGCAATGAGCAGTTCTTC.

This clone showed up just a few times. The genes are TRBV5-6 and TRBJ2-1, with D possibly matching TRBD1 (6 bases). Trimming shortened V by 0 bases and J by 1 base, and 11 bases separated the two germline ends. The germline V gene encodes CDR1 SGHDT and CDR2 YYEEEE. CDR3 length: 16 residues. The CDR3 spells CASSLDRATSYNEQFF. CDR3 DNA sequence: TGTGCCAGCAGCTTGGACAGGGCCACGTCCTACAATGAGCAGTTCTTC.

The chain couples TRBV11-2 to TRBJ1-1; a weak D match, TRBD1 (5 bases). Per germline, CDR1 SGHAT and CDR2 FQNNGV. With 5 bases removed from V and 4 bases from J, the gap between germline ends came to 20 bases. This CDR3 is 16 amino acids long. CDR3 nucleotide sequence: TGTGCCAGCAGCACTAACCCCGGGGGTAGGAGCACTGAAGCTTTCTTT. Amino acids: CASSTNPGGRSTEAFF.

V gene TRBV5-1 combines with J gene TRBJ2-1; 7 nucleotides agree with TRBD2. Germline CDR1 and CDR2: SGHRS and YFSETQ. J lost 6 bases, V lost 2 bases, and 8 bases had no gene match. The CDR3 spans 15 residues. The CDR3: CASSLPRTSLNEQFF. In nucleotides, the CDR3 is TGCGCCAGCAGCTTACCGAGGACTAGTCTCAATGAGCAGTTCTTC.

The V gene is TRBV10-3, the J gene TRBJ2-1, with D possibly matching TRBD2 (6 bases). The CDR3 contains 15 residues. CDR1 and CDR2 from the germline V gene are ENHRY and SYGVKD. The germline V and J ends were trimmed by 0 bases and 5 bases, with 11 bases remaining between them. This CDR3 is CAISESASAHNEQFF. CDR3 DNA sequence: TGTGCCATCAGTGAGTCGGCTAGCGCTCACAATGAGCAGTTCTTC.

This clone was counted many times. The V and J genes are TRBV6-5 and TRBJ1-1; D is unclear. V dropped 7 bases and J dropped 6 bases, with 6 bases sitting between them. Germline assignment: CDR1 MNHEY and CDR2 SVGAGI. The CDR3 totals 10 residues. The CDR3 sequence is CASIQAEAFF. The CDR3 nucleotides read TGTGCCAGCATCCAGGCTGAAGCTTTCTTT.

The chain has TRBV4-2 and TRBJ2-3; D perhaps matches TRBD2 (5 bases). Per the germline V gene, CDR1 is LGHNA and CDR2 is YNFKEQ. This CDR3 contains 16 residues. Deletions cut 0 bases from V and 5 bases from J, with 15 bases between. In DNA form, the CDR3 reads TGTGCCAGCAGCCAAGAAGGTATTAGCGCAGGAGATACGCAGTATTTT. Translating it yields CASSQEGISAGDTQYF.

The genes are TRBV9 and TRBJ1-6; possibly TRBD1 for D (5 bases). V lost 2 bases, J lost 7 bases, and 10 bases lay in between. Looked up from germline, CDR1 is SGDLS and CDR2 is YYNGEE. The CDR3 is 14 amino acids. This CDR3 is CASSVDSANSPLHF. The CDR3, as DNA: TGTGCCAGCAGCGTCGACAGTGCAAATTCACCCCTCCACTTT.